One sample yielded the 5 T cell receptor beta chains listed below, sequenced in a study of blood T cell repertoires in COVID-19. The method was immunoSEQ multiplex PCR; TCRdb's version includes in-frame clones alone and lacks a portion of them. Of 95,000 to 150,000 clones in the sample, 85% to 90% were seen once. The sequenced sample consisted of peripheral blood. Source of these receptors: a man aged 65 to 79 with active or convalescent COVID-19.

This clone appeared once. The chain couples TRBV7-2 to TRBJ2-3; 13 bases align to TRBD2. The germline V gene encodes CDR1 SGHTA and CDR2 FQGNSA. Germline trimming cut 5 bases from V and 2 bases from J; bases unmatched to any gene: 4. The CDR3 covers 16 residues. The CDR3 sequence: CASSTGLAGFTDTQYF. The CDR3 nucleotides read TGTGCCAGCAGCACGGGACTAGCGGGATTCACAGATACGCAGTATTTT.

This chain uses TRBV6-5 with TRBJ2-2; 9 bases are a match to TRBD2. In germline, CDR1 is MNHEY, CDR2 SVGAGI. Unmatched junction bases numbered 5, after V lost 7 bases and J lost 5 bases. The CDR3 runs 14 residues. CDR3 DNA sequence: TGTGCCAGCAAGGGACTAGCCGAAACCGGGGAGCTGTTTTTT. Translated, it gives CASKGLAETGELFF.

The chain joins TRBV2 to TRBJ2-2, with D unclear. V dropped 4 bases and J dropped 2 bases, with 8 bases sitting between them. The CDR3 runs to 14 residues. CDR1 is SNHLY and CDR2 is FYNNEI in the germline V gene. This chain's CDR3 is CASSVQLNTGELFF. CDR3 nucleotides: TGTGCCAGCAGTGTGCAACTTAACACCGGGGAGCTGTTTTTT.

This rearrangement joins TRBV28 to TRBJ1-2; TRBD1 aligns across 7 bases. The CDR3 extends over 15 amino acids. Germline V gene sequence: CDR1 MDHEN, CDR2 SYDVKM. The V segment lost 2 bases and the J segment 4 bases; nucleotides outside the gene matches: 7. CDR3 coding DNA: TGTGCCAGCAGTTTAGGAGGGGGCCCAGGCTATGGCTACACCTTC. Its translation: CASSLGGGPGYGYTF.

The rearrangement links TRBV6-5 to TRBJ1-4; D is possibly TRBD1 (6 bases). The germline V gene has CDR1 MNHEY and CDR2 SVGAGI. The CDR3 is made up of 14 amino acids. Trimming cost V 5 bases and J 8 bases, with 15 bases left between them. CDR3 in amino acids: CASSQGTWGEKLFF. The CDR3 region has the DNA TGTGCCAGCAGTCAGGGGACCTGGGGAGAAAAACTGTTTTTT.